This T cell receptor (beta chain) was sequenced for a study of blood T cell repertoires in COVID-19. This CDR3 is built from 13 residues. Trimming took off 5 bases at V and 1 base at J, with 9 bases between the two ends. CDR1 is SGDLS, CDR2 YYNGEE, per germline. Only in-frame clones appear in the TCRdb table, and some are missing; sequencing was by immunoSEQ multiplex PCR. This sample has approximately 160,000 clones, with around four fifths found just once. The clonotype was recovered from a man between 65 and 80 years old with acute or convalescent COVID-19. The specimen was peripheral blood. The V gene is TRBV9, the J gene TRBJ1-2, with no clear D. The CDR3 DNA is TGTGCCAGCAGGTCAGGCGATAACTATGGCTACACCTTC. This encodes CASRSGDNYGYTF.